These T cell receptor beta chains were read from a single sample in a study of blood T cell repertoires in COVID-19. Clones were read by immunoSEQ multiplex PCR, and TCRdb kept only the in-frame ones, dropping some. Here the sample spans about 240,000 clones, approximately 78% being singletons. Sequencing input: peripheral blood. These receptors were collected from a woman younger than 35 with acute or convalescent COVID-19. Both conserved end residues are part of each CDR3. The order of the fields is D gene, J gene, V gene, clone size, CDR3 DNA, CDR3 protein. D genes are given only for firm matches. Size is stated for part of the rows, as once, few or many counts, or as a class when the clone is expanded.

>NA|TRBJ1-1|TRBV20-1|few
TGCAGTGCTAGTTTCGACGGGTCGAACACTGAAGCTTTCTTT
CSASFDGSNTEAFF
>NA|TRBJ2-3|TRBV4-1|NA
TGCGCCAGCAGCCTATACAGGGATCGGAACACAGATACGCAGTATTTT
CASSLYRDRNTDTQYF
>TRBD1|TRBJ1-4|TRBV3-1/TRBV3-2|NA
TGTGCCAGCAGCCAAAATACAAACGCCCGGGACAGGGGGAGAAATGAAAAACTGTTTTTT
CASSQNTNARDRGRNEKLFF
>NA|TRBJ2-5|TRBV10-3|once
TGTGCCATCAGTGAGTCAGGAGGGTTAGGTGAGACCCAGTACTTC
CAISESGGLGETQYF
>TRBD2|TRBJ2-3|TRBV7-2|NA
TGTGCCAGCAGCTCGACCGGGACTACCTACACAGATACGCAGTATTTT
CASSSTGTTYTDTQYF
>TRBD2|TRBJ2-7|TRBV6-5|NA
TGTGCCAGCAGTTACGGCTTTGCGGGAGGAATTAACGAGCAGTACTTC
CASSYGFAGGINEQYF
>NA|TRBJ2-2|TRBV5-1|NA
TGCGCCAGCAGCTTGGCGAGCCCGAACACCGGGGAGCTGTTTTTT
CASSLASPNTGELFF
>NA|TRBJ1-1|TRBV5-1|few
TGCGCCAGCAGCTTGAAGGGGGACACTGAAGCTTTCTTT
CASSLKGDTEAFF
>TRBD2|TRBJ2-7|TRBV7-2|NA
TGTGCCAGCAGCTTGGTAGCGGGAGCCTACGAGCAGTACTTC
CASSLVAGAYEQYF
>TRBD1|TRBJ1-1|TRBV7-9|once
TGTGCCAGCAGCTTCGACGGACAGGGCCTTGAAGCTTTCTTT
CASSFDGQGLEAFF
>TRBD1|TRBJ1-4|TRBV9|NA
TGTGCCAGCAGCGCCGGACAGGGGGTTTCTAATGAAAAACTGTTTTTT
CASSAGQGVSNEKLFF
>TRBD1|TRBJ2-7|TRBV27|few
TGTGCCAGCAGTCAAATTTACAGGGGGCCCCCCTACGAGCAGTACTTC
CASSQIYRGPPYEQYF
>NA|TRBJ1-2|TRBV4-3|NA
TGCGCCAGCAGCCAAGAATCCGGGGTGGTGGGTAATGGCTACACCTTC
CASSQESGVVGNGYTF
>TRBD2|TRBJ2-2|TRBV6-5|NA
TGTGCCAGCAGTTACCTAGCGGACGACACCGGGGAGCTGTTTTTT
CASSYLADDTGELFF
>TRBD2|TRBJ2-3|TRBV7-2|once
TGTGCCAGCAGCTTAGAACTAGCGGGAGGGCCTCGAGATACGCAGTATTTT
CASSLELAGGPRDTQYF